Given below is one T cell receptor beta chain in context. The sample is drawn from a study of PD-1 blockade in mismatch repair-deficient tumors. Per the germline V gene, CDR1 is SGHTS and CDR2 is YDEGEE. Trimming removed 5 bases from V and 4 bases from J, with 16 bases in between. The CDR3 runs 15 residues. Data came from immunoSEQ multiplex PCR; TCRdb stores just in-frame clones and leaves some out. There are 95,000 to 150,000 clones in the sample; roughly 86% occur only once, and approximately 15% lies in the top ten. The chain links TRBV5-8 to TRBJ2-1; D is tentatively TRBD1 or TRBD2 (5 bases each). The receptor comes from an adult with mismatch repair-deficient cancer. This sample comprised peripheral blood, obtained 44 weeks after starting pembrolizumab. CDR3 DNA sequence: TGTGCCAGCAGGTCTGAGGGACCTCAGTACAATGAGCAGTTCTTC. Translation gives CASRSEGPQYNEQFF.